Presented here are 11 T cell receptor beta chains from one specimen sequenced in a study of blood T cells in healthy people across ages (dated by TCRdb to about 2015). The library was produced with 5' RACE. A second PCR of roughly 6 to 12 cycles was performed with a sample-barcoded 5' primer and a J-beta primer mix. TCRdb ran its own pipeline on the public reads, namely fastp trimming at Q25 and MiXCR clone calling, and kept in-frame beta chains. Rows with a matching CDR3 protein are joined into one entry that keeps the most common DNA and genes. A total of over 1,500,000 distinct CDR3 sequences appear in this sample, roughly two fifths of them only once. The ten most abundant clones make up 20% to 25% of the sample. The sequenced sample was blood. All receptors come from a human donor in good health.

CDR3 DNA sequence: TGTGCCAGCAGCTTGGAGCAGGGGGCTGGCAATGAGCAGTTCTTC. Its translation is CASSLEQGAGNEQFF. The V and J genes are TRBV5-6 and TRBJ2-1, with 8 bases lining up with TRBD1. This CDR3 is 15 amino acids long. V shed 0 bases, J shed 6 bases, and the junction held 5 bases outside the gene matches. CDR1 is SGHDT, CDR2 YYEEEE, per germline.

The chain couples TRBV14 to TRBJ2-1, with D possibly matching TRBD2 (5 bases). CDR1 and CDR2 (germline): SGHDN, FVKESK. V was clipped by 5 bases and J by 5 bases, with 10 bases between them. The CDR3 runs 13 residues. The CDR3 protein is CASSEGWDNEQFF. The CDR3 DNA sequence: TGTGCCAGCAGCGAGGGATGGGACAATGAGCAGTTCTTC. The entire variable domain, with the rest obtained from reference TRBV14 and TRBJ2-1, is as follows: EAGVTQFPSHSVIEKGQTVTLRCDPISGHDNLYWYRRVMGKEIKFLLHFVKESKQDESGMPNNRFLAERTGGTYSTLKVQPAELEDSGVYFCASSEGWDNEQFFGPGTRLTVL.

The chain couples TRBV27 to TRBJ1-2, with a possible D match to TRBD1 (6 bases). The CDR3 has 14 residues. Looked up from germline, CDR1 is MNHEY and CDR2 is SMNVEV (reference sequence). The V end lost 5 bases, the J end lost 3 bases, and 13 bases lay between the germline ends. The CDR3 DNA sequence: TGTGCCAGCAGTCCTGGACAGAGCTACTATGGCTACACCTTC. As protein: CASSPGQSYYGYTF.

V gene TRBV11-2 combines with J gene TRBJ2-1; D not resolved. CDR3 size: 13 residues. Trimming removed 1 base from V and 9 bases from J, with 10 bases in between. Per germline, CDR1 SGHAT and CDR2 FQNNGV. CDR3 in DNA: TGTGCCAGCAGCTTAGTAGGGATGGGTGAGCAGTTCTTC. It specifies CASSLVGMGEQFF.

This clonotype came up a few times. The CDR3 sequence is CASSYVSRGGRETQYF. The CDR3 nucleotides are TGTGCCAGCAGTTACGTCTCTCGCGGGGGCAGGGAGACCCAGTACTTC. The genes are TRBV6-2 or TRBV6-3 and TRBJ2-5; a weak D match, TRBD2 (7 bases). The CDR3 spans 16 residues. CDR1 and CDR2 (germline): MNHEY, SVGEGT. V was cut by 2 bases and J by 5 bases, with 18 bases left in between.

This clonotype was counted a few times. The rearrangement links TRBV5-6 to TRBJ2-7; 7 bases line up with TRBD1. Germline V gene lookup returns CDR1 SGHDT and CDR2 YYEEEE. The CDR3 spans 14 residues. V shed 7 bases and J 6 bases; nucleotides not matched to a gene: 13. CDR3: CASFTGAHHSEQYF. For the CDR3, the DNA is TGTGCCAGCTTTACAGGGGCCCACCACTCCGAGCAGTACTTC. Together with reference TRBV5-6 and TRBJ2-7, the CDR3 gives the full variable domain: DAGVTQSPTHLIKTRGQQVTLRCSPKSGHDTVSWYQQALGQGPQFIFQYYEEEERQRGNFPDRFSGHQFPNYSSELNVNALLLGDSALYLCASFTGAHHSEQYFGPGTRLTVT.

This clonotype was counted at least ten times. This chain uses TRBV5-5 with TRBJ2-7, with 8 bases lining up with TRBD1. Trimming removed 4 bases from V and 4 bases from J; junction bases left unmatched: 7. The CDR3 sequence is 14 residues long. Germline-derived CDR1 and CDR2 are SGHKS and YYEKEE (reference sequence). The CDR3 DNA reads as TGTGCCAGCAGCCGTATACAGGGGGTTTACGAGCAGTACTTC. Translation: CASSRIQGVYEQYF.

The CDR3: CASSSIRGNEQYF. DNA for the CDR3: TGTGCCAGCAGTTCCATCCGGGGGAACGAGCAGTACTTC. The chain is built from TRBV6-2 or TRBV6-3 and TRBJ2-7, with D perhaps matching TRBD2 (6 bases). Germline-derived CDR1 and CDR2 are MNHEY and SVGEGT. This CDR3 contains 13 residues. Trimming removed 4 bases at V and 5 bases at J, with 12 bases between.

V usage is TRBV11-1 and J usage is TRBJ2-3, with TRBD2 matching over 11 bases. The CDR3 extends over 17 amino acids. Germline values: CDR1 SGHAT, CDR2 FQDESV (reference sequence). After removal of 4 bases from V and 3 bases from J, the junction contained 9 bases not matched to a gene. CDR3 nucleotides: TGTGCCAGCAGCTCCGTACTAGCGGGGGAGGGGACAGATACGCAGTATTTT. Translation gives CASSSVLAGEGTDTQYF.

CDR3 protein: CSARAAPLGVFSYEQYF. Written as DNA, the CDR3 is TGCAGTGCTAGAGCCGCCCCGTTGGGGGTATTCTCCTACGAGCAGTACTTC. V usage is TRBV20-1 and J usage is TRBJ2-7, with D perhaps being TRBD1 or TRBD2 (5 bases each). V lost 1 base, J lost 0 bases, and 19 bases lay in between. The CDR3 has 17 amino acids. Germline V lookup: CDR1 DFQATT, CDR2 SNEGSKA (reference sequence).

The chain recombines TRBV20-1 with TRBJ2-1; the match to TRBD1 covers 9 bases. The CDR3 covers 15 residues. CDR1 is DFQATT and CDR2 is SNEGSKA in the germline V gene (reference sequence). V lost 1 base to trimming and J lost 3 bases; unmatched junction nucleotides: 4. CDR3 protein: CSARADRGFYNEQFF. CDR3 in DNA: TGCAGTGCTAGAGCCGACAGGGGGTTCTACAATGAGCAGTTCTTC.